Below, 23 T cell receptor beta chains from the same sample are listed, as sequenced in a study of metastatic and nonmetastatic thyroid tumors. Using MiXCR, TCRdb re-called clones from the PCR reads. Of fewer than 100,000 clones listed, under 15% are singletons. No patient had received any treatment before thyroid surgery. The sample comprised blood. The receptors shown here come from a female donor with papillary thyroid cancer or a benign thyroid nodule (not recorded which). Some clones in this sample may be carry-over from other donors' samples.

This clone was observed many times. Other DNA sequences within the sample encode an identical CDR3. This chain uses TRBV12-3 or TRBV12-4 with TRBJ1-2, with 7 bases matching TRBD1. The V gene end was trimmed by 4 bases and the J gene end by 5 bases; junction bases not matched to a gene: 4. The CDR3 is made up of 13 amino acids. The DNA for the CDR3 is TGTGCCAGCAGTTCCGGGGACAGTTATGGCTACACCTTC. Translation gives CASSSGDSYGYTF.

This clone has ten or more counts. CDR3 sequence reads: CASSLEGGNFYEQYF. The CDR3, as DNA: TGCGCCAGCAGCTTGGAAGGGGGCAATTTCTACGAGCAGTACTTC. This chain connects TRBV5-1 to TRBJ2-7; 7 nucleotides match TRBD1. The CDR3 runs to 15 residues. J gave up 3 bases and V 0 bases, and 6 bases lay outside the gene matches. CDR1 is SGHRS, CDR2 YFSETQ, per germline.

This clone was observed at least ten times. The CDR3 nucleotides are TGTGCCAGCTCACGTACAGACAGGGGGCTATCGAATGAGCAGTTCTTC. It is translated as CASSRTDRGLSNEQFF. This chain uses TRBV18 with TRBJ2-1; TRBD1 matches 10 bases. Germline values: CDR1 KGHSH, CDR2 LQKENI. The length of the CDR3 is 16 residues. After removal of 4 bases from V and 7 bases from J, the junction contained 10 bases not matched to a gene. Complete variable domain (other parts from reference TRBV18 and TRBJ2-1): NAGVMQNPRHLVRRRGQEARLRCSPMKGHSHVYWYRQLPEEGLKFMVYLQKENIIDESGMPKERFSAEFPKEGPSILRIQQVVRGDSAAYFCASSRTDRGLSNEQFFGPGTRLTVL.

This clone was seen repeatedly, ten times or more. The J gene is TRBJ1-5, the V gene TRBV27; D not certain. V was pared by 7 bases and J by 0 bases, with 13 bases between. Germline V gives CDR1 MNHEY, CDR2 SMNVEV (reference sequence). The CDR3 runs to 15 residues. CDR3 amino acids: CASKLGFSSNQPQHF. The CDR3 DNA reads TGTGCCAGCAAGCTCGGGTTTAGTAGCAATCAGCCCCAGCATTTT.

This clone has at least ten counts. The chain couples TRBV7-9 to TRBJ2-5; D is tentatively TRBD1 or TRBD2 (6 bases each). Trimming removed 3 bases at V and 1 base at J, with 18 bases between. Germline V CDR1 and CDR2: SEHNR, FQNEAQ (reference sequence). The CDR3 runs to 17 residues. The DNA of the CDR3 is TGTGCCAGCAGCTTTGGCGGCGGCAGGGGACTCCAAGAGACCCAGTACTTC. This codes for CASSFGGGRGLQETQYF.

This clone occurred many times. This chain links TRBV20-1 with TRBJ1-3, with TRBD1 identical over 7 bases. Germline values: CDR1 DFQATT, CDR2 SNEGSKA (reference sequence). The CDR3 spans 16 residues. V gave up 5 bases and J gave up 4 bases; unmatched junction bases: 14. DNA for the CDR3: TGCAGTGCTGGAAGGAGAGGGAACAGGGGAGGAAACACCATATATTTT. It is translated as CSAGRRGNRGGNTIYF.

This clone was observed many times. The gene calls are TRBV5-6 and TRBJ2-5; no clear D. Germline CDR1 SGHDT, CDR2 YYEEEE. Trimming shortened V by 0 bases and J by 2 bases, and 8 bases separated the two germline ends. This CDR3 region has 14 residues. The CDR3 DNA is TGTGCCAGCAGCTTGGTGGGGATTCAAGAGACCCAGTACTTC. Its protein product is CASSLVGIQETQYF.

This clone occurred a few times. V usage is TRBV6-1 and J usage is TRBJ2-3, with D possibly being TRBD1 or TRBD2 (5 bases each). There are 16 residues in the CDR3. The germline gives CDR1 MNHNS, CDR2 SASEGT. V was pared by 6 bases and J by 5 bases, with 21 bases between. The DNA of the CDR3 is TGTGCCAGCAGGAGAGGGGTTGTCGGGTTCGGAGATACGCAGTATTTT. Translated, it gives CASRRGVVGFGDTQYF.

This clone has more than one count but fewer than ten. The genes are TRBV12-3 or TRBV12-4 and TRBJ1-5; D ambiguous. Trimming took off 10 bases at V and 10 bases at J, with 17 bases between the two ends. The CDR3 consists of 12 residues. This CDR3 is CATSGRVVPQHF. In nucleotides, the CDR3 is TGTGCCACCTCGGGGAGGGTGGTTCCCCAGCATTTT.

The chain combines TRBV6-1 with TRBJ1-5; D is perhaps TRBD1 (6 bases). Trimming took off 7 bases at V and 5 bases at J, with 18 bases between the two ends. Germline V gives CDR1 MNHNS, CDR2 SASEGT. CDR3 size: 15 residues. The CDR3 reads CASIRTVGEYQPQHF. Here the CDR3 DNA reads TGTGCCAGCATCCGGACAGTGGGCGAGTATCAGCCCCAGCATTTT.

This clone was detected only once. The chain is built from TRBV11-2 and TRBJ1-2; TRBD1 is a possible D gene (6 bases). Per the germline V gene, CDR1 is SGHAT and CDR2 is FQNNGV. The CDR3 spans 17 residues. V was pared by 4 bases and J by 3 bases, with 21 bases between. DNA of the CDR3: TGTGCCAGCAGCTCCTCCTCCTTCAGGGGTGGTGACTATGGCTACACCTTC. Its translation is CASSSSSFRGGDYGYTF.

This clone was counted a few times. A read error may produce the germline difference seen at one junction end. The CDR3 DNA reads as TGCGCCAGCAGTTACGATGGAGGGTGGACGGAGGAGCATTACTTC. The encoded protein is CASSYDGGWTEEHYF. This chain connects TRBV6-2 or TRBV6-3 to TRBJ2-7; tentatively, D is TRBD2 (6 bases). Germline V gives CDR1 MNHEY, CDR2 SVGEGT. The CDR3 consists of 15 residues.

This clone was observed many times. This chain connects TRBV11-2 to TRBJ1-4; D ambiguous. Germline CDR1 is SGHAT and CDR2 is FQNNGV. Trimming left V 5 bases short and J 4 bases short, with 14 bases between. There are 15 residues in the CDR3. The CDR3 region has the DNA TGTGCCAGCAGCCTCCACCTTGGCGGTAATGAAAAACTGTTTTTT. Translation gives CASSLHLGGNEKLFF.

This clone showed up many times. V gene TRBV11-1 combines with J gene TRBJ2-5; 7 nucleotides match TRBD1. The V segment lost 1 base and the J segment 6 bases; nucleotides outside the gene matches: 2. CDR3 length: 13 amino acids. Germline values: CDR1 SGHAT, CDR2 FQDESV (reference sequence). The CDR3 DNA is TGTGCCAGCAGCTTAGAGGGGGCACAGACCCAGTACTTC. Translating it yields CASSLEGAQTQYF.

This clone was observed many times. This chain joins TRBV2 and TRBJ2-1; D not resolved. Deletions cut 6 bases from V and 6 bases from J, with 6 bases between. The CDR3 has 11 amino acids. Germline V gives CDR1 SNHLY, CDR2 FYNNEI. CDR3 in amino acids: CASRYFNEQFF. The CDR3 DNA follows: TGTGCCAGCAGGTACTTCAATGAGCAGTTCTTC.

This clone was detected many times. The chain joins TRBV9 to TRBJ1-3; D is unresolved. The germline V and J ends were trimmed by 7 bases and 2 bases, with 13 bases remaining between them. This CDR3 region has 14 residues. The germline CDR1 and CDR2 sequences are SGDLS and YYNGEE. The CDR3, as DNA: TGTGCCAGCGGAGTTCGGGCAACTGGAAACACCATATATTTT. Its protein product is CASGVRATGNTIYF.

This clone was seen many times. The DNA of the CDR3 is TGTGCCAGCAGCTTGTTGGGCACAGATACGCAGTATTTT. Its protein product is CASSLLGTDTQYF. V usage is TRBV5-6 and J usage is TRBJ2-3; D uncertain. CDR1 is SGHDT and CDR2 is YYEEEE in the germline V gene. V lost 1 base, J lost 1 base, and 4 bases lay in between. This CDR3 comprises 13 residues.

This clone was recorded many times. The J gene is TRBJ1-1, the V gene TRBV19; D gene ambiguous. Trimming took 4 bases from V and 7 from J, leaving 16 bases between them. The CDR3 has 14 residues. CDR1 is LNHDA, CDR2 SQIVND, per germline (reference sequence). The chain's CDR3 is CASSTHYGDNEAFF. As DNA, the CDR3 is TGTGCCAGTAGTACCCATTACGGAGATAATGAAGCTTTCTTT. Full variable domain (remainder filled in from reference TRBV19 and TRBJ1-1): DGGITQSPKYLFRKEGQNVTLSCEQNLNHDAMYWYRQDPGQGLRLIYYSQIVNDFQKGDIAEGYSVSREKKESFPLTVTSAQKNPTAFYLCASSTHYGDNEAFFGQGTRLTVV.

This clone was found many times. The V and J genes are TRBV5-1 and TRBJ1-4, with no clear D. In germline, CDR1 is SGHRS, CDR2 YFSETQ. There are 15 residues in the CDR3. V gave up 1 base and J gave up 6 bases, with 13 bases separating them. The CDR3 region is CASSLSREKDEKLFF. The CDR3 nucleotides read TGCGCCAGCAGCTTGTCCCGGGAGAAGGATGAAAAACTGTTTTTT. Based on the CDR3 plus reference TRBV5-1 and TRBJ1-4, the full variable domain is KAGVTQTPRYLIKTRGQQVTLSCSPISGHRSVSWYQQTPGQGLQFLFEYFSETQRNKGNFPGRFSGRQFSNSRSEMNVSTLELGDSALYLCASSLSREKDEKLFFGSGTQLSVL.

This clone has just a few counts. Being one base from a much bigger clone, this may be a read error. The V and J genes are TRBV6-5 and TRBJ2-5, with TRBD2 as a possible D gene (6 bases). V gave up 8 bases and J gave up 4 bases, with 17 bases separating them. CDR3 length: 14 residues. Germline CDR1 is MNHEY and CDR2 is SVGAGI. CDR3 nucleotides: TGTGCCAGCGGTTCAATGGTGCGGGGAGAGACCCAGTACTTC. Protein sequence: CASGSMVRGETQYF.

This clone was counted only a few times. This CDR3 is CASSDGLAGLSTDTQYF. The CDR3 DNA follows: TGTGCCAGCAGCGACGGACTAGCTGGGCTTAGCACAGATACGCAGTATTTT. The chain has TRBV11-2 and TRBJ2-3; 8 positions match TRBD2. V dropped 5 bases and J dropped 0; count of bases not matched to a gene: 10. CDR3 length: 17 amino acids. Germline V CDR1 and CDR2: SGHAT, FQNNGV.

With respect to this clone: A read error may explain this, as a much larger clone is one base away. Other DNA sequences within the sample encode an identical CDR3. The chain employs TRBV30 and TRBJ1-1; 7 nucleotides line up with TRBD1. Trimming cost V 1 base and J 1 base; bases outside gene matches: 6. The V gene's germline CDR1 is GTSNPN and CDR2 SVGIG (reference sequence). This CDR3 is built from 15 residues. This CDR3 reads CAWSAIGTANTEAFF. Here the CDR3 DNA reads TGTGCCTGGAGTGCCATTGGGACAGCGAACACTGAAGCTTTCTTT.

The DNA of the CDR3 is TGTGCCTGGAGAACCAATAAGGGGTACGAGCAGTACTTC. Translated, it gives CAWRTNKGYEQYF. This chain uses TRBV30 with TRBJ2-7, with D tentatively TRBD1 (5 bases). The V end lost 3 bases, the J end lost 4 bases, and 13 bases lay between the germline ends. The CDR3 is made up of 13 amino acids. CDR1 GTSNPN and CDR2 SVGIG come from the germline V gene (reference sequence).